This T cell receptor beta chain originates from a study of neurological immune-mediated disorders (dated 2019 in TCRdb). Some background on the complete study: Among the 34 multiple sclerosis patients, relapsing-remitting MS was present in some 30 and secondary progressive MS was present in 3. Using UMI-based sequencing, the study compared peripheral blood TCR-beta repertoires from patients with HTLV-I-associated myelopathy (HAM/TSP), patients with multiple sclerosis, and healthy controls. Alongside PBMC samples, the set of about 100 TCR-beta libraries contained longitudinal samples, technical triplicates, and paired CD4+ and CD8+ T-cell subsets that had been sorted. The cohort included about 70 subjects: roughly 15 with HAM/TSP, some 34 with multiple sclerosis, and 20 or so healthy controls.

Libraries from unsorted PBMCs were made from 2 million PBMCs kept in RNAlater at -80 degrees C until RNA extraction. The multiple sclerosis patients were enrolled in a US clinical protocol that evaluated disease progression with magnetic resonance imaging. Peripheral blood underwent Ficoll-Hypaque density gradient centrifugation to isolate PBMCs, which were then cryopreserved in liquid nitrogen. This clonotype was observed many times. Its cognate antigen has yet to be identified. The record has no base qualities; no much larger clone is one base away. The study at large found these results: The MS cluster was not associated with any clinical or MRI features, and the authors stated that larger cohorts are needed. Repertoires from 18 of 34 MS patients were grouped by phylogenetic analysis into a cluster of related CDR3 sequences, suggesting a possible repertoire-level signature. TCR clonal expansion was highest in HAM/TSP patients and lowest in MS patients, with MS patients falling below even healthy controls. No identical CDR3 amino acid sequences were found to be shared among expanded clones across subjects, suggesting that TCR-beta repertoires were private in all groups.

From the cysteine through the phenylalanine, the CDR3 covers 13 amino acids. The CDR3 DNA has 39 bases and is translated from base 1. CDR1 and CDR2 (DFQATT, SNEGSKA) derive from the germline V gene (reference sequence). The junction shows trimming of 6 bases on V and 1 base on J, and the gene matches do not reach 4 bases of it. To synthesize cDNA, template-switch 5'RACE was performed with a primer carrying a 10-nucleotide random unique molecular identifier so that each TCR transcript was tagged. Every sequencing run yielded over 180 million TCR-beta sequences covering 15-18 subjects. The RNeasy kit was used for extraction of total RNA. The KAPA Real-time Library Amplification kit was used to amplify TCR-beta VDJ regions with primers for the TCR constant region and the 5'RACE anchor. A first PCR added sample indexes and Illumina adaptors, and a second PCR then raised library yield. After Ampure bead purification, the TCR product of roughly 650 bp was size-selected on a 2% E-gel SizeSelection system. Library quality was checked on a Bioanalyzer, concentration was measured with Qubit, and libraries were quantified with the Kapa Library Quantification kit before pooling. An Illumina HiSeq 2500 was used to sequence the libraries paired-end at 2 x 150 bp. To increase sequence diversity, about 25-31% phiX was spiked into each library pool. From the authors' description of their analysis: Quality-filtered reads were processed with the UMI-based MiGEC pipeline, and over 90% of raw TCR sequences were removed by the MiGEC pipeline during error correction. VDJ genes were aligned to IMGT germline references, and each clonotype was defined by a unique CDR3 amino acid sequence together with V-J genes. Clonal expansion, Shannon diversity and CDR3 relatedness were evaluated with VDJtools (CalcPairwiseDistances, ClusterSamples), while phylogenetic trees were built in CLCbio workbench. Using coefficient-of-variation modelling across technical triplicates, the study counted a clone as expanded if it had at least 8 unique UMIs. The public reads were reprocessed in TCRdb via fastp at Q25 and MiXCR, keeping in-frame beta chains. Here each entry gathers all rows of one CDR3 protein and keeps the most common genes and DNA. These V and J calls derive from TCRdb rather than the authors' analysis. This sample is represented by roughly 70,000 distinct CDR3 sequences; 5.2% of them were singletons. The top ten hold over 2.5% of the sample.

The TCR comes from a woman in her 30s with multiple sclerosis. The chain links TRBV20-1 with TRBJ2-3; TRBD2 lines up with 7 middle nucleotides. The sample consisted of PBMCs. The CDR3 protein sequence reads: CSAAGSGTDTQYF. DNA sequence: TGCAGTGCAGCGGGGAGTGGCACAGATACGCAGTATTTT.